This T cell receptor beta chain was obtained from a study of blood T cell repertoires in COVID-19. About the research overall: Spain, Italy and the United States supplied samples that represented acute and convalescent COVID-19. T cells, B-cell-depleted T cells, or PBMCs provided the cDNA or gDNA that served as material.

Germline-derived CDR1 and CDR2 are SEHNR and FQNEAQ (reference sequence). CDR3 length equals 18 residues. V shed 4 bases and J shed 3 bases, with 21 bases lying between them. Original methodology: Amplification with reference gene primers provided the estimates of nucleated cell counts. Method: immunoSEQ multiplex PCR; TCRdb's copy keeps in-frame clones and lacks some. V, J and clone size are those of that table, while D and trimming were read from the DNA. This table has 89,000 or so clones, roughly 84% appearing once. J is TRBJ1-4 and V is TRBV7-9; D is perhaps TRBD1 (6 bases). Source material: peripheral blood. The receptor comes from a human donor in a cohort sampled during active COVID-19. CDR3 nucleotides: TGTGCCAGCAGCTCCCCGAGGCAGGGGATGATGTCTAATGAAAAACTGTTTTTT. Protein: CASSSPRQGMMSNEKLFF.